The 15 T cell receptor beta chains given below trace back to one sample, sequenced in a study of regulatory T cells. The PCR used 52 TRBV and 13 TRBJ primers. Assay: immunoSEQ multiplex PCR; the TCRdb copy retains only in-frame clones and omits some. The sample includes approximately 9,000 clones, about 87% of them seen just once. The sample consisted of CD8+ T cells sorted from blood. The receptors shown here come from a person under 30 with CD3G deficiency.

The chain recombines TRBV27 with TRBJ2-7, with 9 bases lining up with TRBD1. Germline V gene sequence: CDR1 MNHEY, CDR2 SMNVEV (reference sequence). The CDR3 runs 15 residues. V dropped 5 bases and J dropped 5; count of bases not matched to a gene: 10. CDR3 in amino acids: CASSPTGTGFNEQYF. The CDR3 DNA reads TGTGCCAGCAGTCCCACCGGGACAGGGTTCAACGAGCAGTACTTC.

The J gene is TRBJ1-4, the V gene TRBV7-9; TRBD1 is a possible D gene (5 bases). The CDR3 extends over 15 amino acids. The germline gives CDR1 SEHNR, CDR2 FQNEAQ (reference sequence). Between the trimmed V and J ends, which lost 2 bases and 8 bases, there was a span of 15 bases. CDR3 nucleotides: TGTGCCAGCAGCTTATCGGTGGGGGAGAACGAAAAACTGTTTTTT. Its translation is CASSLSVGENEKLFF.

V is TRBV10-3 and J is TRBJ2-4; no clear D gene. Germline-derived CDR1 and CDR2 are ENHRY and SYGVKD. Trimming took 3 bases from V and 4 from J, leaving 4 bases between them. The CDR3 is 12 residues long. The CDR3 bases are TGTGCCATCAGTGACGGAAAAAACATTCAGTACTTC. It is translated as CAISDGKNIQYF.

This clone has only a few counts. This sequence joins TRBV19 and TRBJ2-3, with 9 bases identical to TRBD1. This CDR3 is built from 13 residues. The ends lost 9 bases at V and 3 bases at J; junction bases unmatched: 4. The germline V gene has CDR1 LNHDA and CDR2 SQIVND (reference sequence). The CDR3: CASRDRDTDTQYF. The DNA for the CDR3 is TGTGCCAGCCGGGACAGGGATACAGATACGCAGTATTTT.

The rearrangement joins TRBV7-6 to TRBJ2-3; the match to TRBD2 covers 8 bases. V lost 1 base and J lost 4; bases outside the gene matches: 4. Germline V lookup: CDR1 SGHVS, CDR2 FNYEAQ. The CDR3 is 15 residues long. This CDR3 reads CASSLGAGVADTQYF. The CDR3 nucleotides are TGTGCCAGCAGCTTAGGAGCGGGGGTGGCAGATACGCAGTATTTT.

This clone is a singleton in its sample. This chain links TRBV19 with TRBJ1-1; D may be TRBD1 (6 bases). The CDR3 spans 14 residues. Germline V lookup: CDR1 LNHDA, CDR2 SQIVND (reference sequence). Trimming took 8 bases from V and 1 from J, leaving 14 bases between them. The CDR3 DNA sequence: TGTGCCAGTTTGGGGCGGGGGCCGAACACTGAAGCTTTCTTT. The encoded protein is CASLGRGPNTEAFF.

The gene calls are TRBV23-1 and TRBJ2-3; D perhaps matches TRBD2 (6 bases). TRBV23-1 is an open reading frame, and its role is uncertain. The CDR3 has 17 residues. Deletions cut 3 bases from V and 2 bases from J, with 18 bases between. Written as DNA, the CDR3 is TGCGCCAGCAGTCATTTCCCGGGACGGGAGACCACAGATACGCAGTATTTT. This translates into CASSHFPGRETTDTQYF.

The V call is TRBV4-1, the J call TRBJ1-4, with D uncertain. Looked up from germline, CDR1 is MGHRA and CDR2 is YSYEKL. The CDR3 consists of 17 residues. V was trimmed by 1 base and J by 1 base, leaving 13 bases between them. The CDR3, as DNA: TGCGCCAGCAGCCAAGGTGGAGGCCAAGTAACTAATGAAAAACTGTTTTTT. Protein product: CASSQGGGQVTNEKLFF.

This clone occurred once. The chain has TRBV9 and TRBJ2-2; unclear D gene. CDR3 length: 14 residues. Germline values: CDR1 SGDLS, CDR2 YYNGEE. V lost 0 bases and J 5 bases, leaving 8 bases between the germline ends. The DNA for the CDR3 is TGTGCCAGCAGCGTAGGATCCTCAACCGGGGAGCTGTTTTTT. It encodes CASSVGSSTGELFF.

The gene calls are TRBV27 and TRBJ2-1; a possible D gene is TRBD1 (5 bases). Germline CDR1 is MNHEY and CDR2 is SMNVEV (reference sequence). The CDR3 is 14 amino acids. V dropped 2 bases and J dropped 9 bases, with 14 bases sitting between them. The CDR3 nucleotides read TGTGCCAGCAGTTTACAGGGTGGGTCGGGTGAGCAGTTCTTC. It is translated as CASSLQGGSGEQFF.

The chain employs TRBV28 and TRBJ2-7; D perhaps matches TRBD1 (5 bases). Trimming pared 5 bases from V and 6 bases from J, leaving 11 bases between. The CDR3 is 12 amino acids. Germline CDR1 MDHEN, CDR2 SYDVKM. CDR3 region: CASSVRQREQYF. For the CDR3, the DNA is TGTGCCAGCAGTGTCCGACAGCGCGAGCAGTACTTC.

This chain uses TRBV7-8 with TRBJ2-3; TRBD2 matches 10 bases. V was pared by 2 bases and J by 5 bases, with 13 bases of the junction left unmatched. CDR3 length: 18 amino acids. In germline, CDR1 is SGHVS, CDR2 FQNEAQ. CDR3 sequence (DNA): TGTGCCAGCAGCTTAATCCCCTGGAGCGGGAGGGCCGTAGATACGCAGTATTTT. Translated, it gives CASSLIPWSGRAVDTQYF.

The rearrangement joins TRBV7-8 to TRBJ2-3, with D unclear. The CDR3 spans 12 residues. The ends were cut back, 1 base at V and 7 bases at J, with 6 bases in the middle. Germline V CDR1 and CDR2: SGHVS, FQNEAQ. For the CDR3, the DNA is TGTGCCAGCAGCTTAGTCCCCCATACGCAGTATTTT. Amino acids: CASSLVPHTQYF.

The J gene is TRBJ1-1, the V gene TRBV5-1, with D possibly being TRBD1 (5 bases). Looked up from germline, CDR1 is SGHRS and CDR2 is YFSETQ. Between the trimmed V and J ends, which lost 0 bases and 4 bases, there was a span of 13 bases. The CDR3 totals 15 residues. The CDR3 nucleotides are TGCGCCAGCAGCTTGGTAGGAGGGGCGGGCACTGAAGCTTTCTTT. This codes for CASSLVGGAGTEAFF.

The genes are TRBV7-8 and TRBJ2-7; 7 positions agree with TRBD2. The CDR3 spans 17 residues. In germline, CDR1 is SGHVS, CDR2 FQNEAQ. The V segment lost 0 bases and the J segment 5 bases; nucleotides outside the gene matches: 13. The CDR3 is CASSLATREWEGDEQYF. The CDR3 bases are TGTGCCAGCAGCTTAGCAACCAGGGAGTGGGAGGGAGACGAGCAGTACTTC. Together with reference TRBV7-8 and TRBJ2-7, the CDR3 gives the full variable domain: GAGVSQSPRYKVAKRGQDVALRCDPISGHVSLFWYQQALGQGPEFLTYFQNEAQLDKSGLPSDRFFAERPEGSVSTLKIQRTQQEDSAVYLCASSLATREWEGDEQYFGPGTRLTVT.